This T cell receptor beta chain emerged from a study of blood T cell repertoires in COVID-19. Libraries were prepared by immunoSEQ multiplex PCR; TCRdb keeps only in-frame clonotypes and omits some of them. Of 170,000 or so clones in the sample, about 82% were seen once. In germline, CDR1 is SGHVS, CDR2 FNYEAQ. Germline trimming cut 1 base from V and 5 bases from J; bases unmatched to any gene: 3. The CDR3 loop spans 16 amino acids. The gene calls are TRBV7-6 and TRBJ2-2; TRBD2 aligns across 11 bases. Input material: peripheral blood. The receptor was isolated from a man in his fifties or sixties with active or convalescent COVID-19. The CDR3: CASSLGLAGLTGELFF. As DNA, the CDR3 is TGTGCCAGCAGCTTAGGACTAGCGGGATTAACCGGGGAGCTGTTTTTT.